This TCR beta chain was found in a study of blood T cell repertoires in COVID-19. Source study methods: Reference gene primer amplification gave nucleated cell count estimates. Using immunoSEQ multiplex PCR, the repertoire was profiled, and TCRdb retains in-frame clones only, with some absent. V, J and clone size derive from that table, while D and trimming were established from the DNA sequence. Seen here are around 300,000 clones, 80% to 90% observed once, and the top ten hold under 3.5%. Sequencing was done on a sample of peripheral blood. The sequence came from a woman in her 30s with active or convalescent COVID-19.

CDR3 region: CASSYPLPGQGYGYTF. The CDR3 nucleotides read TGTGCCAGCAGCTACCCCCTCCCGGGACAGGGGTATGGCTACACCTTC. The V call is TRBV7-2, the J call TRBJ1-2; 10 bases line up with TRBD1. The CDR3 contains 16 residues. The trim removed 4 bases at V and 5 bases at J, leaving 10 bases unmatched. From germline, CDR1 is SGHTA and CDR2 FQGNSA.